Following are 19 T cell receptor beta chains from one sample sequenced in a study of blood T cell repertoires in COVID-19. Clones were read by immunoSEQ multiplex PCR, and TCRdb kept only the in-frame ones, dropping some. The sample yields 140,000 to 150,000 clones, more than 80% seen once. The sample consisted of peripheral blood. These receptors were obtained from a human donor in a cohort sampled during active COVID-19.

Only one count was recorded for this clone. The V and J genes are TRBV4-2 and TRBJ1-1; no reliable D call. Looked up from germline, CDR1 is LGHNA and CDR2 is YNFKEQ. The ends were cut back, 1 base at V and 2 bases at J, with 11 bases in the middle. This CDR3 is built from 15 residues. DNA of the CDR3: TGTGCCAGCAGCCAAGTGGGCCCAGGAAACACTGAAGCTTTCTTT. Translation: CASSQVGPGNTEAFF.

This chain joins TRBV5-4 and TRBJ2-1, with D tentatively TRBD2 (5 bases). Germline CDR1 and CDR2: SGHNT and YYREEE (reference sequence). Deletions cut 4 bases from V and 6 bases from J, with 14 bases between. This CDR3 contains 14 residues. The CDR3 nucleotides read TGTGCCAGCAGCGCGGGCTTCTCAATCAATGAGCAGTTCTTC. Protein: CASSAGFSINEQFF. Filled out from reference TRBV5-4 and TRBJ2-1, the complete variable domain reads ETGVTQSPTHLIKTRGQQVTLRCSSQSGHNTVSWYQQALGQGPQFIFQYYREEENGRGNFPPRFSGLQFPNYSSELNVNALELDDSALYLCASSAGFSINEQFFGPGTRLTVL.

V is TRBV3-1 (or the pseudogene TRBV3-2) and J is TRBJ2-2; D is unclear. The V and J ends lost 3 bases and 6 bases respectively, with 5 bases between them. The CDR3 sequence is 12 residues long. The germline gives CDR1 LGHDT, CDR2 YNNKEL (reference sequence). The CDR3 reads CASSQSAGELFF. The CDR3 coding sequence is TGTGCCAGCAGCCAGTCGGCCGGGGAGCTGTTTTTT.

The chain has TRBV5-1 and TRBJ2-5; 8 bases map to TRBD1. Per germline, CDR1 SGHRS and CDR2 YFSETQ. The CDR3 extends over 15 amino acids. V was clipped by 4 bases and J by 5 bases; unmatched bases: 10. CDR3 bases: TGCGCCAGCAGCGTAGGACAGGGCGCCGTCGAGACCCAGTACTTC. It yields the protein CASSVGQGAVETQYF.

The V and J genes are TRBV30 and TRBJ1-4; no clear D gene. Trimming stripped 2 bases from V and 4 bases from J, with 11 bases between. The CDR3 length is 14 residues. Germline CDR1 and CDR2: GTSNPN and SVGIG (reference sequence). The CDR3 loop reads CAWSFNRGNEKLFF. In DNA, the CDR3 is TGTGCCTGGAGTTTCAACCGGGGTAATGAAAAACTGTTTTTT.

CDR3 DNA sequence: TGCAGCGGCGGCGGGAGCGGGGGGGTTATGAGCACCGGGGAGCTGTTTTTT. This encodes CSGGGSGGVMSTGELFF. This chain links TRBV29-1 with TRBJ2-2; 10 bases match TRBD2. Trimming took 7 bases from V and 4 from J; bases not matched to a gene: 15. CDR3 size: 17 residues. Per the germline V gene, CDR1 is SQVTM and CDR2 is ANQGSEA.

The chain recombines TRBV10-3 with TRBJ1-1, with TRBD1 matching 9 bases. The ends lost 4 bases at V and 3 bases at J; junction bases unmatched: 12. The CDR3 is 17 amino acids. Germline V gene lookup returns CDR1 ENHRY and CDR2 SYGVKD. The DNA of the CDR3 is TGTGCCATCAGTGGGAACACAGGGGGCGCCGAGGACACTGAAGCTTTCTTT. This encodes CAISGNTGGAEDTEAFF.

This chain uses TRBV6-1 with TRBJ1-1; D uncertain. Germline V gene sequence: CDR1 MNHNS, CDR2 SASEGT. V lost 1 base, J lost 1 base, and 7 bases lay in between. This CDR3 is 14 amino acids long. CDR3: CASSEVPGNTEAFF. In DNA form, the CDR3 reads TGTGCCAGCAGTGAAGTTCCGGGGAACACTGAAGCTTTCTTT.

The V call is TRBV19, the J call TRBJ1-5, with D perhaps matching TRBD1 (6 bases). The CDR3 length is 13 residues. Looked up from germline, CDR1 is LNHDA and CDR2 is SQIVND (reference sequence). V shed 8 bases and J shed 3 bases, with 11 bases lying between them. The CDR3 region has the DNA TGTGCCAGTGGCCGGACAGTCAATCAGCCCCAGCATTTT. Amino acids: CASGRTVNQPQHF.

The rearrangement uses TRBV7-2 and TRBJ1-1; TRBD1 aligns across 9 bases. Trimming at V came to 2 bases and at J to 0 bases, leaving 4 bases not matched to a gene. CDR1 is SGHTA, CDR2 FQGNSA, per germline. The CDR3 length is 16 residues. This chain's CDR3 is CASSLHGTGLNTEAFF. CDR3 DNA: TGTGCCAGCAGCTTACACGGGACAGGGTTGAACACTGAAGCTTTCTTT.

The chain links TRBV9 to TRBJ2-7; D might be TRBD2 (6 bases). The V end lost 0 bases, the J end lost 3 bases, and 13 bases lay between the germline ends. The germline gives CDR1 SGDLS, CDR2 YYNGEE. The CDR3 totals 15 residues. CDR3 in amino acids: CASSVEEGGNYEQYF. The CDR3 bases are TGTGCCAGCAGCGTAGAGGAGGGTGGAAACTACGAGCAGTACTTC.

The chain uses TRBV21-1 and TRBJ2-1; TRBD2, the table's D call, lacks a check against the DNA. TRBV21-1 corresponds to a pseudogene. The length of the CDR3 is 16 residues. CDR3 DNA: TGTGCCAGCATCTCCAGCGATCATACCCCCTACAATGAGCAGTTCTTC. It encodes CASISSDHTPYNEQFF.

This sequence joins TRBV5-4 and TRBJ2-3, with 8 positions matching TRBD2. The J segment lost 4 bases and the V segment lost 0 bases, leaving 7 bases of the junction unmatched. CDR1 and CDR2 (germline): SGHNT, YYREEE (reference sequence). CDR3 size: 16 residues. CDR3 region: CASSLDGGGSSDTQYF. CDR3 sequence (DNA): TGTGCCAGCAGCTTGGACGGCGGGGGGAGCTCAGATACGCAGTATTTT.

The V call is TRBV4-1, the J call TRBJ2-1, with 7 nucleotides matching TRBD1. The CDR3 extends over 16 amino acids. V gave up 3 bases and J gave up 2 bases; unmatched junction bases: 7. CDR1 MGHRA and CDR2 YSYEKL come from the germline V gene. The CDR3 region has the DNA TGCGCCAGCAGCCAGCCCGGGACAGTTCCCTACAATGAGCAGTTCTTC. Its protein is CASSQPGTVPYNEQFF.

This chain uses TRBV7-8 with TRBJ2-2; no clear D gene. Trimming took off 5 bases at V and 3 bases at J, with 31 bases between the two ends. The CDR3 contains 21 residues. Looked up from germline, CDR1 is SGHVS and CDR2 is FQNEAQ. The CDR3 nucleotides are TGTGCCAGCAGCCGCCCCGTCGGCAATCGAGGTTCATCCGGTTACACCGGGGAGCTGTTTTTT. Translated, it gives CASSRPVGNRGSSGYTGELFF.

The chain uses TRBV7-2 and TRBJ2-3; 8 positions match TRBD2. Trimming cost V 2 bases and J 4 bases; bases outside gene matches: 2. Germline V gene sequence: CDR1 SGHTA, CDR2 FQGNSA. This CDR3 spans 14 amino acids. The CDR3 is CASSLNGGADTQYF. DNA of the CDR3: TGTGCCAGCAGCTTAAACGGGGGGGCAGATACGCAGTATTTT.

The chain links TRBV9 to TRBJ1-3; 12 nucleotides agree with TRBD1. CDR1 and CDR2 from the germline V gene are SGDLS and YYNGEE. The ends lost 5 bases at V and 3 bases at J; junction bases unmatched: 9. CDR3 length equals 17 residues. CDR3 residues: CASSETGTGGRGNTIYF. The CDR3 DNA reads TGTGCCAGCAGTGAGACCGGGACAGGGGGCCGTGGAAACACCATATATTTT.

The chain is built from TRBV7-3 and TRBJ1-5, with TRBD1 identical over 12 bases. Germline values: CDR1 SGHTA, CDR2 FQGTGA. The CDR3 covers 17 residues. V lost 6 bases and J lost 2; bases outside the gene matches: 8. The DNA of the CDR3 is TGTGCCAGCAGAACCGGGACAGGGGGCGAATGCAATCAGCCCCAGCATTTT. This gives the protein CASRTGTGGECNQPQHF.

The gene calls are TRBV19 and TRBJ1-4, with 8 bases lining up with TRBD1. Per the germline V gene, CDR1 is LNHDA and CDR2 is SQIVND (reference sequence). This CDR3 comprises 15 residues. V lost 3 bases, J lost 3 bases, and 3 bases stayed unmatched. In DNA, the CDR3 is TGTGCCAGTAGTATCGGACAGGGTGCTAATGAAAAACTGTTTTTT. Its protein is CASSIGQGANEKLFF.